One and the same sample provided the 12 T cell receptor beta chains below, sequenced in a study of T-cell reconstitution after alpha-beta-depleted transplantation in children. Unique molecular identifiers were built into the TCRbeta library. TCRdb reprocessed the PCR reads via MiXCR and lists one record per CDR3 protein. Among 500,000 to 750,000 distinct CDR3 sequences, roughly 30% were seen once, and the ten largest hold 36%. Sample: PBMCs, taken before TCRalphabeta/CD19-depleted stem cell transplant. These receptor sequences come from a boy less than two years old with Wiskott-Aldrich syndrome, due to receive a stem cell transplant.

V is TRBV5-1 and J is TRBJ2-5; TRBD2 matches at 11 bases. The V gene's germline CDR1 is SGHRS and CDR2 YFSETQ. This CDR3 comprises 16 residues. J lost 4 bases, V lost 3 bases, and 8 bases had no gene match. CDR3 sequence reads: CASSSDSGRAGETQYF. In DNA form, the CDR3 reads TGCGCCAGCAGCTCGGATAGCGGGAGGGCCGGAGAGACCCAGTACTTC.

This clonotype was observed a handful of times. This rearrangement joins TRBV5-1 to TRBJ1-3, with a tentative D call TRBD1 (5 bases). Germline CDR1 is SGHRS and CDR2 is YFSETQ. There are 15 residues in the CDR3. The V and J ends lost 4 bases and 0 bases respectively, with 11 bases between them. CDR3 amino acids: CASSPDGTSGNTIYF. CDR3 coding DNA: TGCGCCAGCAGCCCGGACGGGACCTCTGGAAACACCATATATTTT.

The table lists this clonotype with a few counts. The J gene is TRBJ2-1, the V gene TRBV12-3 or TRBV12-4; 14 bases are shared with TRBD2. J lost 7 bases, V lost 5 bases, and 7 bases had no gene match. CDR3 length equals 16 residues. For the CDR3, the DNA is TGTGCCAGCAGTCCCCCGGGACTAGCGGGAGTTAATGAGCAGTTCTTC. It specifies CASSPPGLAGVNEQFF.

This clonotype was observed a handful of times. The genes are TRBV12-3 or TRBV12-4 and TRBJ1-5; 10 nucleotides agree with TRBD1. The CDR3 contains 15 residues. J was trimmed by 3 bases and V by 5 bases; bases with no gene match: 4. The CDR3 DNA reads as TGTGCCAGCAGTCGGACAGGGGGGATCAATCAGCCCCAGCATTTT. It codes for CASSRTGGINQPQHF.

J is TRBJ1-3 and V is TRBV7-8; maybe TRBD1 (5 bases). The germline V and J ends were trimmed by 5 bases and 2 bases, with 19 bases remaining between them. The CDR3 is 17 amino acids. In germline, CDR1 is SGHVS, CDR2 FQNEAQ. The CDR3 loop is CASSLRVEGFPGNTIYF. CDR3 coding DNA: TGTGCCAGCAGCCTTCGCGTGGAGGGGTTCCCTGGAAACACCATATATTTT.

CDR3 sequence reads: CSARVHVGGEQYF. The CDR3, as DNA: TGCAGTGCTAGGGTACATGTGGGGGGCGAGCAGTACTTC. The chain carries TRBV20-1 and TRBJ2-7, with a weak D call TRBD2 (6 bases). The germline V and J ends were trimmed by 3 bases and 6 bases, with 15 bases remaining between them. CDR1 is DFQATT and CDR2 is SNEGSKA in the germline V gene (reference sequence). The CDR3 covers 13 residues.

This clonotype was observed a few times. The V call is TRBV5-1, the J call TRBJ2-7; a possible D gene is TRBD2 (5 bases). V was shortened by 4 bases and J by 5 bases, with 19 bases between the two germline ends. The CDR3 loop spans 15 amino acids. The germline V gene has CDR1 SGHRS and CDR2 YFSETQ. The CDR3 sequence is CASSVRDPVNHEQYF. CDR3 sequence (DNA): TGCGCCAGCAGCGTCCGGGATCCCGTTAACCACGAGCAGTACTTC.

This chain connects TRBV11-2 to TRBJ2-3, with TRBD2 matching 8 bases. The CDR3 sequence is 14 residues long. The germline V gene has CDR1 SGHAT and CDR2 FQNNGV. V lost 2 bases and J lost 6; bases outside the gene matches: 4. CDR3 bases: TGTGCCAGCAGCTTATCTAGCGGGCCCGATACGCAGTATTTT. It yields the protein CASSLSSGPDTQYF.

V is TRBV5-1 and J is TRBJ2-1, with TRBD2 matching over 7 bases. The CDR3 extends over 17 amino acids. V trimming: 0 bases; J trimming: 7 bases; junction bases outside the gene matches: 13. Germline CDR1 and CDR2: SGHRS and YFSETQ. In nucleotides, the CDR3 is TGCGCCAGCAGCTTGGGTTTGGCGGGAGATAGTAAGAATGAGCAGTTCTTC. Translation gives CASSLGLAGDSKNEQFF.

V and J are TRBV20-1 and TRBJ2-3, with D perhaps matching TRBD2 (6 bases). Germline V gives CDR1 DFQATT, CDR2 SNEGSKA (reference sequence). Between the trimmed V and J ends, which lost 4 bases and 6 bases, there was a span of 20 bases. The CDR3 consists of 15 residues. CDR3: CSATLIGLASDTQYF. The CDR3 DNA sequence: TGCAGTGCTACCCTTATAGGGCTAGCGTCGGATACGCAGTATTTT.

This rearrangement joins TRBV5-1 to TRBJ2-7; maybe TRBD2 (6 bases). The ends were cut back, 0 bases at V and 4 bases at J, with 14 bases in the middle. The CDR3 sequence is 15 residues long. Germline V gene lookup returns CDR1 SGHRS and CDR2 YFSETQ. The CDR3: CASSLGAGIGYEQYF. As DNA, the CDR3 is TGCGCCAGCAGCTTGGGTGCGGGAATAGGTTACGAGCAGTACTTC.

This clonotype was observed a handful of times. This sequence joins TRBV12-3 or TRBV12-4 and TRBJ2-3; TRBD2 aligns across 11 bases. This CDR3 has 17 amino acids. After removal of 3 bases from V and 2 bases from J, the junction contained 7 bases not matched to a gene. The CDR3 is CASSFPRLAGTTDTQYF. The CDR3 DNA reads TGTGCCAGCAGTTTCCCTAGACTAGCGGGAACCACAGATACGCAGTATTTT.